Listed below are T cell receptor beta chains from one sample, sequenced in a study of patients and donors after allogeneic stem cell transplantation. TCRdb re-called the RT-PCR reads with MiXCR, one entry per CDR3 protein. The sample lists roughly 150,000 distinct CDR3 sequences, 24% seen once, with 25% to 30% in the top ten. Material: blood, either unsorted or a sorted T cell fraction (not recorded which). The origin of the receptors is a human donor who was either an allogeneic HSCT recipient or a stem cell or donor lymphocyte infusion donor (not recorded which). It is not recorded whose cells these are; they may come from a transplant donor. Both conserved end residues are part of each CDR3. The order of the fields is D gene, V gene, CDR3 length, clone size, J gene, CDR3 protein, CDR3 DNA. D genes are given only for firm matches. Clone size is shown for a subset of rows, as once, few, many or a class of expanded clone.

D: .
V: TRBV7-2
length: 15
size: .
J: TRBJ2-5
CDR3: CASSLVRTLQETQYF
DNA: TGTGCCAGCAGCTTAGTCAGGACCTTGCAAGAGACCCAGTACTTC

D: .
V: TRBV7-2
length: 14
size: .
J: TRBJ2-2
CDR3: CASSSGHLTGELFF
DNA: TGTGCCAGCAGCAGTGGACATCTCACCGGGGAGCTGTTTTTT

D: .
V: TRBV27
length: 14
size: .
J: TRBJ1-1
CDR3: CASSFSGMNTEAFF
DNA: TGTGCCAGCAGTTTCAGTGGGATGAACACTGAAGCTTTCTTT

D: .
V: TRBV5-1
length: 14
size: .
J: TRBJ1-5
CDR3: CASPRGARSQPQHF
DNA: TGCGCCAGCCCGCGGGGGGCGAGGAGTCAGCCCCAGCATTTT

D: .
V: TRBV20-1
length: 11
size: few
J: TRBJ1-4
CDR3: CSASSIEKLFF
DNA: TGCAGTGCTAGTAGCATCGAAAAACTGTTTTTT

D: TRBD2
V: TRBV18
length: 15
size: .
J: TRBJ2-1
CDR3: CASSPLAGAANEQFF
DNA: TGTGCCAGCTCTCCTCTAGCGGGAGCTGCCAATGAGCAGTTCTTC

D: .
V: TRBV12-3/TRBV12-4
length: 12
size: .
J: TRBJ1-2
CDR3: CASSLQNYGYTF
DNA: TGTGCCAGCAGTTTACAGAACTATGGCTACACCTTC

D: .
V: TRBV4-3
length: 13
size: .
J: TRBJ1-1
CDR3: CASSQSMRVEAFF
DNA: TGCGCCAGCAGCCAGAGTATGAGGGTGGAAGCTTTCTTT

D: .
V: TRBV5-1
length: 14
size: many
J: TRBJ1-6
CDR3: CASSLAGYDSPLHF
DNA: TGCGCCAGCAGCTTGGCAGGGTACGATTCACCCCTCCACTTT

D: .
V: TRBV18
length: 13
size: .
J: TRBJ2-7
CDR3: CASSPLGAPEQYF
DNA: TGTGCCAGCTCACCATTGGGGGCTCCAGAGCAGTACTTC

D: .
V: TRBV20-1
length: 16
size: .
J: TRBJ1-1
CDR3: CSANLLGQFQYTEAFF
DNA: TGCAGTGCTAACCTCCTAGGACAGTTTCAGTACACTGAAGCTTTCTTT

D: .
V: TRBV20-1
length: 13
size: .
J: TRBJ2-1
CDR3: CSANLRGPNEQFF
DNA: TGCAGTGCTAACTTGAGGGGCCCCAATGAGCAGTTCTTC

D: .
V: TRBV5-1
length: 13
size: few
J: TRBJ1-2
CDR3: CASSLGSSYGYTF
DNA: TGCGCCAGCAGCTTGGGCAGCTCATATGGCTACACCTTC

D: .
V: TRBV30
length: 11
size: .
J: TRBJ1-2
CDR3: CAWILAGGYTF
DNA: TGTGCCTGGATCTTGGCGGGTGGCTACACCTTC

D: .
V: TRBV6-5
length: 14
size: few
J: TRBJ2-7
CDR3: CASSYSTFMDEQYF
DNA: TGTGCCAGCAGTTACTCGACTTTCATGGATGAGCAGTACTTC

D: .
V: TRBV20-1
length: 16
size: few
J: TRBJ2-7
CDR3: CSARAPLELNSYEQYF
DNA: TGCAGTGCTAGAGCCCCACTAGAATTGAACTCCTACGAGCAGTACTTC

D: .
V: TRBV9
length: 15
size: many
J: TRBJ2-1
CDR3: CASSVIPGAVYEQFF
DNA: TGTGCCAGCAGCGTCATCCCGGGAGCCGTTTATGAGCAGTTCTTC

D: TRBD2
V: TRBV6-4
length: 18
size: .
J: TRBJ2-6
CDR3: CASSPRLAVNSGANVLTF
DNA: TGTGCCAGCAGCCCTCGGCTAGCGGTTAACTCTGGGGCCAACGTCCTGACTTTC

D: .
V: TRBV12-3/TRBV12-4
length: 15
size: once
J: TRBJ2-1
CDR3: CASSPSPSSYNEQFF
DNA: TGTGCCAGCAGCCCCTCTCCCAGCTCCTACAATGAGCAGTTCTTC

D: .
V: TRBV7-9
length: 13
size: many
J: TRBJ1-2
CDR3: CASNRLEEYGYTF
DNA: TGTGCCAGCAACCGTTTGGAGGAGTATGGCTACACCTTC

D: .
V: TRBV6-6
length: 15
size: few
J: TRBJ1-1
CDR3: CASSYDAKLLPEAFF
DNA: TGTGCCAGCAGTTACGATGCCAAGTTGCTCCCTGAAGCTTTCTTT